Listed below are T cell receptor beta chains from one sample, sequenced in a study of T cell responses to AZD1222 COVID-19 vaccine. Produced via immunoSEQ multiplex PCR; TCRdb's table is partial and in-frame only. The sample has 150,000 to 200,000 clones; 90% to 95% are singletons. The sequencing here drew on peripheral blood, taken 28 days after the second AZD1222 dose. These receptors all stem from an adult who received the AZD1222 COVID-19 vaccine. Each CDR3 is given with its conserved first and last residue. A D gene is named only where the DNA matches it firmly. The size field is filled for only some rows; it gives once, few, many or a size class.

j_gene,abundance,v_gene,d_gene,len,CDR3aa,CDR3nt
TRBJ1-6,NA,TRBV27,NA,14,CASSLLGANSPLHF,TGTGCCAGCAGTTTACTGGGGGCGAATTCACCCCTCCACTTT
TRBJ1-1,once,TRBV28,NA,13,CASSWVRGYEAFF,TGTGCCAGCAGTTGGGTCCGGGGTTATGAAGCTTTCTTT
TRBJ1-1,once,TRBV19,TRBD1,13,CASSIDRVTEAFF,TGTGCCAGTAGTATCGACAGGGTCACTGAAGCTTTCTTT
TRBJ2-5,NA,TRBV6-1,NA,13,CASSEWGYGTQYF,TGTGCCAGCAGTGAATGGGGATATGGGACCCAGTACTTC
TRBJ1-1,NA,TRBV29-1,NA,16,CSVASRAAWGDTEAFF,TGCAGCGTTGCATCCCGGGCCGCCTGGGGAGACACTGAAGCTTTCTTT
TRBJ2-1,NA,TRBV11-3,NA,14,CASSSPETGNEQFF,TGTGCCAGCAGCTCCCCCGAGACCGGGAATGAGCAGTTCTTC
TRBJ1-2,NA,TRBV4-1,NA,16,CASSQDRPGKDYGYTF,TGCGCCAGCAGCCAAGATCGGCCAGGGAAAGACTATGGCTACACCTTC
TRBJ2-7,NA,TRBV2,TRBD1,14,CASRVRTGGYEQYF,TGTGCCAGCAGGGTCAGGACAGGGGGCTACGAGCAGTACTTC
TRBJ2-1,NA,TRBV6-5,NA,11,CASSYGGEQFF,TGTGCCAGCAGTTACGGCGGAGAGCAGTTCTTC
TRBJ2-7,NA,TRBV7-9,NA,15,CASSQDVAHGREQYF,TGTGCCAGCAGCCAAGACGTAGCTCACGGGCGCGAGCAGTACTTC
TRBJ2-5,NA,TRBV7-2,NA,15,CASSLGHGGGGTQYF,TGTGCCAGCAGCTTAGGGCACGGGGGAGGGGGGACCCAGTACTTC
TRBJ1-1,NA,TRBV4-1,TRBD1,15,CASSQSGQGTTEAFF,TGCGCCAGCAGCCAATCCGGACAGGGGACCACTGAAGCTTTCTTT
TRBJ2-3,NA,TRBV18,NA,14,CASSPVGKADTQYF,TGTGCCAGCTCACCAGTCGGTAAAGCAGATACGCAGTATTTT
TRBJ2-3,once,TRBV7-2,NA,15,CASSDGALVGDTQYF,TGTGCCAGCAGCGACGGGGCCTTAGTGGGAGATACGCAGTATTTT
TRBJ2-1,NA,TRBV7-2,TRBD1,17,CASSPGGQGASGNEQFF,TGTGCCAGCAGCCCAGGGGGTCAGGGGGCAAGTGGGAATGAGCAGTTCTTC
TRBJ1-6,NA,TRBV2,NA,15,CASSEALRGGSPLHF,TGTGCCAGCAGTGAAGCGCTCAGGGGAGGTTCACCCCTCCACTTT